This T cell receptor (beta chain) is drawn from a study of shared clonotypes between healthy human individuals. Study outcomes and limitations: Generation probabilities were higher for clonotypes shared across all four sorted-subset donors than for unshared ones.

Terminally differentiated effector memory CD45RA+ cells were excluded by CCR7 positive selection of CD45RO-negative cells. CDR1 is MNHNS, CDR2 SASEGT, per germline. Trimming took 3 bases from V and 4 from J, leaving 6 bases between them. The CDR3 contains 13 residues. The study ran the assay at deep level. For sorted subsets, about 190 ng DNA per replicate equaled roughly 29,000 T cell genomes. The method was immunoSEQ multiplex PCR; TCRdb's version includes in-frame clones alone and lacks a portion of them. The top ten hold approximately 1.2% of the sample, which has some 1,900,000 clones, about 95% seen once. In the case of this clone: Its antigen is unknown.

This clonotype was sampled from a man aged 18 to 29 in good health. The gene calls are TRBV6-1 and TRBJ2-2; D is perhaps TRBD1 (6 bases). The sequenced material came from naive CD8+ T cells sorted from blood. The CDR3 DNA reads TGTGCCAGCAGTGACAGGGGCACCGGGGAGCTGTTTTTT. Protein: CASSDRGTGELFF.